The 2 T cell receptor beta chains given below trace back to one sample, sequenced in a study of regulatory T cells in long-lasting Graves disease. For TCR beta, libraries came from iRepertoire HTBI primers and Arm-PCR of CDR3 regions. Using its own MiXCR run on the multiplex PCR reads, TCRdb lists one record per CDR3 protein. The sample carries over 200,000 distinct CDR3 sequences, 15% to 20% recorded once. Time point specified: newly diagnosed GD, antithyroid drugs for less than 3 months. TCR sequences were obtained from RNA taken from PBMCs. The sequencing used peripheral blood mononuclear cells (PBMCs), collected at new diagnosis, from a patient treated with antithyroid drugs. The receptors stem from a female donor with Graves disease.

In this sample, this clonotype turned up a few times. Compared with germline, one end of the junction differs, possibly owing to a read error. This chain connects TRBV20-1 to TRBJ1-1; 11 nucleotides agree with TRBD1. This CDR3 comprises 14 residues. Germline lookup yields CDR1 DFQATT and CDR2 SNEGSKA (reference sequence). This chain's CDR3 is CSAYRDRGNSEAFF. For the CDR3, the DNA is TGCAGTGCATACCGGGACAGGGGGAACAGTGAAGCTTTCTTT.

The CDR3 is CASSASPGQGAGETQYF. The CDR3 region has the DNA TGTGCCAGCAGTGCAAGTCCGGGACAGGGGGCAGGGGAGACCCAGTACTTC. The gene calls are TRBV2 and TRBJ2-1; 12 bases line up with TRBD1. The better agreement between TRBJ2-5 and the DNA end casts doubt on the J call. Germline loops: CDR1 SNHLY, CDR2 FYNNEI. The CDR3 contains 17 residues.